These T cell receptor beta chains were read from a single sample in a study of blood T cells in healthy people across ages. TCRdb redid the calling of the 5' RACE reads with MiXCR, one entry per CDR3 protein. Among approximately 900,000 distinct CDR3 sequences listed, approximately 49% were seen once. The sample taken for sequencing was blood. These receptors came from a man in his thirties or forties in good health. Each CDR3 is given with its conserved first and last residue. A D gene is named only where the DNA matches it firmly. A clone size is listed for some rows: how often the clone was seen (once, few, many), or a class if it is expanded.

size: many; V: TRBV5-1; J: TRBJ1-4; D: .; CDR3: CASSPGTTNEKLFF; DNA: TGCGCCAGCAGTCCAGGGACAACTAATGAAAAACTGTTTTTT
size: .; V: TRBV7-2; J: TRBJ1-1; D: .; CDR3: CASSLVGADREAFF; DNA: TGTGCCAGCAGCTTAGTTGGAGCAGACCGTGAAGCTTTCTTT
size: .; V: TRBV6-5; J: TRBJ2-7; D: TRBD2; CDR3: CASSYLGLAGGTQYF; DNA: TGTGCCAGCAGTTACTTGGGACTAGCGGGGGGTACGCAGTACTTC
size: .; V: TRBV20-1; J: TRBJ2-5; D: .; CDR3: CSARTGKETQYF; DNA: TGCAGTGCTAGAACCGGGAAAGAGACCCAGTACTTC
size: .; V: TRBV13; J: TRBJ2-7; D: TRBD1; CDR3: CASSLGMAGQGSDEQYF; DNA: TGTGCCAGCAGCTTAGGCATGGCTGGACAGGGATCTGACGAGCAGTACTTC
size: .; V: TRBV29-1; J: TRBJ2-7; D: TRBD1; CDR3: CSLTGVSYEQYF; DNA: TGCAGCCTGACAGGGGTTTCCTACGAGCAGTACTTC
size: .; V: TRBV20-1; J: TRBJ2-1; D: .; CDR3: CSARNRDYNEQFF; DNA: TGCAGTGCTAGGAACCGAGACTACAATGAGCAGTTCTTC
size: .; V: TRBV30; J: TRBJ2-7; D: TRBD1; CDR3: CAWSSGTGMHEQYF; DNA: TGTGCCTGGAGTTCCGGGACAGGGATGCACGAGCAGTACTTC
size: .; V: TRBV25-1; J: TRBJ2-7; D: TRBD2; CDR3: CASSGGLAGENEQYF; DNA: TGTGCCAGCAGTGGAGGACTAGCGGGAGAAAACGAGCAGTACTTC
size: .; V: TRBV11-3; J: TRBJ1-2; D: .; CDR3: CASNGGGEGNYGYTF; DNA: TGTGCCAGCAACGGAGGGGGGGAAGGAAACTATGGCTACACCTTC
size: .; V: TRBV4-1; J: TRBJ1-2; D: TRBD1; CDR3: CASSLTGQHYGYTF; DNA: TGCGCCAGCAGCCTCACGGGACAGCATTATGGCTACACCTTC
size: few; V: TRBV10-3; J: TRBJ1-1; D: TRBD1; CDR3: CAIRGTALNTEAFF; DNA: TGTGCCATCAGGGGGACAGCACTGAACACTGAAGCTTTCTTT
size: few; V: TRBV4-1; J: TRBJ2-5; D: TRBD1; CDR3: CASSSDREETQYF; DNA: TGCGCCAGCAGCTCTGACAGGGAAGAGACCCAGTACTTC
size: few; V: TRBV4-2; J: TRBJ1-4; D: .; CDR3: CASSQGGGDEKLFF; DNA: TGTGCCAGCAGCCAAGGAGGGGGTGATGAAAAACTGTTTTTT
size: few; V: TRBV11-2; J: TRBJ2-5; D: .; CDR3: CASSLEGTVQETQYF; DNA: TGTGCCAGCAGCTTAGAGGGGACGGTCCAAGAGACCCAGTACTTC
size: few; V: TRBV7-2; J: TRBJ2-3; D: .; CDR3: CASSLALAMTDTQYF; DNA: TGTGCCAGCAGCTTAGCGCTAGCGATGACAGATACGCAGTATTTT
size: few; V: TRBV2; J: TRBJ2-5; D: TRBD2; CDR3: CASSVTSGGSETQYF; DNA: TGTGCCAGCAGCGTAACTAGCGGGGGGAGCGAGACCCAGTACTTC
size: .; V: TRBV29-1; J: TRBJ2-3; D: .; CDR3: CSVGLGSSTDTQYF; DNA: TGCAGCGTTGGTCTGGGCTCTAGCACAGATACGCAGTATTTT
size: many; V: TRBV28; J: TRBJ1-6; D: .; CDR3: CASGYNSPLHF; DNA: TGTGCCAGCGGGTATAATTCACCCCTCCACTTT
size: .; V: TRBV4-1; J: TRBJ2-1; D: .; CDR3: CASSQRRTVKLDEQFF; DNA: TGCGCCAGCAGCCAGCGCAGGACAGTAAAGCTCGATGAGCAGTTCTTC
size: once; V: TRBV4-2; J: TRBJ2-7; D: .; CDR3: CASSQNRDWTYEQYF; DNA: TGTGCCAGCAGCCAAAACAGGGATTGGACCTACGAGCAGTACTTC
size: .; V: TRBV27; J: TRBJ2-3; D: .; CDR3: CASSLRIVGSTDTQYF; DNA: TGTGCCAGCAGTTTACGTATAGTGGGGAGCACAGATACGCAGTATTTT
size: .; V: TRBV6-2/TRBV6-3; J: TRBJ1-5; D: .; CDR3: CASSSPRANNQPQHF; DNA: TGTGCCAGCAGTTCCCCCCGGGCTAACAATCAGCCCCAGCATTTT
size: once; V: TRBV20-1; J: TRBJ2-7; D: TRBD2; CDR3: CSAREGNRGGTNEQYF; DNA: TGCAGTGCTAGAGAAGGCAACCGCGGGGGGACCAACGAGCAGTACTTC
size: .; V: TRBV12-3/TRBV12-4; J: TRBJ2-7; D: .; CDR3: CASSARDIPSYEQYF; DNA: TGTGCCAGCAGTGCCCGGGACATTCCCTCCTACGAGCAGTACTTC
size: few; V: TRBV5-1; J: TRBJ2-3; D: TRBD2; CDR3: CASSSTSDPSTDTQYF; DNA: TGCGCCAGCAGCTCCACTAGCGACCCTAGCACAGATACGCAGTATTTT
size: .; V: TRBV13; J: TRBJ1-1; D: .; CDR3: CASRQSESMNTEAFF; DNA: TGTGCCTCGCGACAGTCGGAGAGCATGAACACTGAAGCTTTCTTT
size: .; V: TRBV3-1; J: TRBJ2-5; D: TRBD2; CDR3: CASSQAISGGETQYF; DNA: TGTGCCAGCAGCCAAGCGATTAGCGGGGGGGAGACCCAGTACTTC
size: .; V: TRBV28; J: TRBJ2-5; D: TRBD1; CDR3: CASSRTGVKTQYF; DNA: TGTGCCAGCAGTCGTACAGGGGTAAAGACCCAGTACTTC
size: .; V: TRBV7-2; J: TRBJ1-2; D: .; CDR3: CASARGGYGYTF; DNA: TGTGCCAGCGCCCGGGGAGGATATGGCTACACCTTC
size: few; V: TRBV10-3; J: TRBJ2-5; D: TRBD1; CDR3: CAISDGQGEETQYF; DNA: TGTGCCATCAGTGATGGGCAGGGGGAGGAGACCCAGTACTTC
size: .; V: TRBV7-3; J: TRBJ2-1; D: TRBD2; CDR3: CASSSSPSGGRKNNEQFF; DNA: TGTGCCAGCAGCTCATCCCCTAGCGGGGGGAGGAAGAACAATGAGCAGTTCTTC
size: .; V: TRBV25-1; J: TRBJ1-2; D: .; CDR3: CASSEYDGVGYGYTF; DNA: TGTGCCAGCAGTGAATATGATGGGGTGGGGTATGGCTACACCTTC
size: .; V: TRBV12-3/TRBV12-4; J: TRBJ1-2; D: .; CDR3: CASSSPRFYSGTRNYGYTF; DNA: TGTGCCAGCAGTTCACCGCGTTTCTATTCCGGGACAAGAAACTATGGCTACACCTTC
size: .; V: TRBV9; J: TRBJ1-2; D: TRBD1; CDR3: CASSVEGGEGYTF; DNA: TGTGCCAGCAGCGTAGAAGGGGGCGAGGGCTACACCTTC
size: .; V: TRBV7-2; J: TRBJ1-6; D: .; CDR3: CASSSQVDNSPLHF; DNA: TGTGCCAGCAGCTCACAGGTGGATAATTCACCCCTCCACTTT
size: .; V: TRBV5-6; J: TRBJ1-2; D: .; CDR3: CASSRRMEQGGYTF; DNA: TGTGCCAGCAGCCGTAGGATGGAACAAGGGGGCTACACCTTC
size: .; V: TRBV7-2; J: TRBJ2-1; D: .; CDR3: CANSLGGSSNEQFF; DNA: TGTGCCAACAGCTTAGGGGGGAGCAGCAATGAGCAGTTCTTC
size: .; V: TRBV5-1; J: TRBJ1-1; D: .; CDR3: CASSLATAGTEAFF; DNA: TGCGCCAGCAGCTTGGCTACAGCGGGCACTGAAGCTTTCTTT
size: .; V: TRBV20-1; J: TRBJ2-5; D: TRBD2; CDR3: CSARPSGGWETQYF; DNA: TGCAGTGCTAGGCCTAGCGGGGGTTGGGAGACCCAGTACTTC
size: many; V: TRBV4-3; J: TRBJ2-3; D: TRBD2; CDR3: CASSPAMGGNTQYF; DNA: TGCGCCAGCAGCCCGGCCATGGGGGGGAATACGCAGTATTTT
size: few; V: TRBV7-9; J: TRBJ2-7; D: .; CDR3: CASSPSPGTGSYEQYF; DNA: TGTGCCAGCAGCCCTTCCCCAGGAACAGGATCCTACGAGCAGTACTTC
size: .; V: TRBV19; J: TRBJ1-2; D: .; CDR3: CASSIKDYGYTF; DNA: TGTGCCAGTAGTATAAAGGACTATGGCTACACCTTC
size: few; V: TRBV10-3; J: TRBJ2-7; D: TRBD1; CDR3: CAISDREGPYEQYF; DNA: TGTGCCATCAGCGACAGGGAAGGTCCCTACGAGCAGTACTTC
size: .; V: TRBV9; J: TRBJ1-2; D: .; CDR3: CASSPDGGRGYGYTF; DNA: TGTGCCAGCAGCCCAGACGGGGGCCGTGGCTATGGCTACACCTTC
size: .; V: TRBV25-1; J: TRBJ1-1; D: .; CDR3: CASTIDSEAFF; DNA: TGTGCCAGCACAATCGACAGTGAAGCTTTCTTT